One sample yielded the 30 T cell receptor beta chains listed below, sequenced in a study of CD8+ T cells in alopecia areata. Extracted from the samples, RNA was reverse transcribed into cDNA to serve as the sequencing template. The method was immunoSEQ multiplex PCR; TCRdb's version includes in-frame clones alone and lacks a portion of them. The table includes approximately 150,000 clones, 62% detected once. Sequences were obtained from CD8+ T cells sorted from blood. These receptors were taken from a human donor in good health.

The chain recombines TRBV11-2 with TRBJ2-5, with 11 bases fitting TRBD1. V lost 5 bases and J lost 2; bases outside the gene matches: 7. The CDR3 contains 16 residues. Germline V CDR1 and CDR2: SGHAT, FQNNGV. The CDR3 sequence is CASSPRTGGVQETQYF. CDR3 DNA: TGTGCCAGCAGCCCACGGACAGGGGGCGTACAAGAGACCCAGTACTTC.

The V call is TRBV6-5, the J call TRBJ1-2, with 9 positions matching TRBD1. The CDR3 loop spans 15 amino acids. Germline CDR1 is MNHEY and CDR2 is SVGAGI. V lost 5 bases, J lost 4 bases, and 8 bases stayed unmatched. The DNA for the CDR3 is TGTGCCAGCAGTCAGATGACAGGGGGTATCTATGGCTACACCTTC. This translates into CASSQMTGGIYGYTF.

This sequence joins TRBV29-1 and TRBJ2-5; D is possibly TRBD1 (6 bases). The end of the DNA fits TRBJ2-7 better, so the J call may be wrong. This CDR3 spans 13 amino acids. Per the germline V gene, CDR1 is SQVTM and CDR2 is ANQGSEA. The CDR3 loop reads CSVESSRGYEQYF. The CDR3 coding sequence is TGCAGCGTTGAGTCCTCCAGGGGCTACGAGCAGTACTTC.

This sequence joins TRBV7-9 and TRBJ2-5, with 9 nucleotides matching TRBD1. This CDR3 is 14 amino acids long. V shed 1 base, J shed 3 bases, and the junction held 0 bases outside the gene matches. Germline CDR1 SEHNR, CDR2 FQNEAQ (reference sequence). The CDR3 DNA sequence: TGTGCCAGCAGCTTAGGGACAGGGGAAGAGACCCAGTACTTC. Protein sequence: CASSLGTGEETQYF.

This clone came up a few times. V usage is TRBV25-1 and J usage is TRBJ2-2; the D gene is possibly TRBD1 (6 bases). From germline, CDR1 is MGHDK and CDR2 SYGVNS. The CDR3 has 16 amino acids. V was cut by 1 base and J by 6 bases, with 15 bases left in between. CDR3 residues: CASSELGGFTPGELFF. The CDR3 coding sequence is TGTGCCAGCAGTGAATTAGGGGGTTTCACCCCCGGGGAGCTGTTTTTT.

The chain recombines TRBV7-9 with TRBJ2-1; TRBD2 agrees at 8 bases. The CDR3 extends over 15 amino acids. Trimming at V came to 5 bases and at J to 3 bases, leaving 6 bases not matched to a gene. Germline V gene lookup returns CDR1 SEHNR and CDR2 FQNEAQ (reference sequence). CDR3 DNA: TGTGCCAGCAGCCCGGGGGGGTCTGGCTACAATGAGCAGTTCTTC. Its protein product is CASSPGGSGYNEQFF.

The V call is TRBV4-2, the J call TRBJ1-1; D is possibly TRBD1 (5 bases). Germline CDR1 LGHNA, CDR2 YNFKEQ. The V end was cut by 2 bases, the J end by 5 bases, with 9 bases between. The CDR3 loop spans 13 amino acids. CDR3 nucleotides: TGTGCCAGCAGCCAACAGGGAGCTACTGAAGCTTTCTTT. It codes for CASSQQGATEAFF.

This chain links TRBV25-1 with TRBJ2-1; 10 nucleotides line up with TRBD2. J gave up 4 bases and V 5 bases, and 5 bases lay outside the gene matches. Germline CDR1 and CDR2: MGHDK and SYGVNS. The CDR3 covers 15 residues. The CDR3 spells CASSLAGVGYNEQFF. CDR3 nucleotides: TGTGCCAGCAGTCTAGCGGGAGTGGGGTACAATGAGCAGTTCTTC.

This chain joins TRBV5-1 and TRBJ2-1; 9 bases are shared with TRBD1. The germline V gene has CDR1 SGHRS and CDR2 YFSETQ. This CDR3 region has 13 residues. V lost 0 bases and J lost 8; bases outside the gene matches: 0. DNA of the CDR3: TGCGCCAGCAGCTTGGGACAGGGGGATGAGCAGTTCTTC. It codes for CASSLGQGDEQFF.

CDR3 protein: CASSLYGSYQETQYF. The CDR3 DNA follows: TGCGCCAGCAGCTTGTACGGGAGTTACCAAGAGACCCAGTACTTC. The chain uses TRBV5-1 and TRBJ2-5, with D possibly matching TRBD2 (6 bases). CDR1 and CDR2 (germline): SGHRS, YFSETQ. This CDR3 region has 15 residues. The ends were cut back, 1 base at V and 0 bases at J, with 10 bases in the middle.

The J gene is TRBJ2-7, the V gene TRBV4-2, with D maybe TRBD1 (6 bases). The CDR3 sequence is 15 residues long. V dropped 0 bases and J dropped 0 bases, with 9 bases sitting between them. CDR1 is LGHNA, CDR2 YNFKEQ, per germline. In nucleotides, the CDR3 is TGTGCCAGCAGCCAAGATTCGGACAGCTCCTACGAGCAGTACTTC. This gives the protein CASSQDSDSSYEQYF.

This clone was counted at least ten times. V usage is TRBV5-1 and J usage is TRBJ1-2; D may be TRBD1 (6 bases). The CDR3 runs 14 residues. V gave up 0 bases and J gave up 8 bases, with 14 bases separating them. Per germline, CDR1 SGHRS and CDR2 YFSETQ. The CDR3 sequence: CASSLGRGARGYTF. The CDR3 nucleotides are TGCGCCAGCAGCTTGGGGCGGGGGGCGCGAGGCTACACCTTC.

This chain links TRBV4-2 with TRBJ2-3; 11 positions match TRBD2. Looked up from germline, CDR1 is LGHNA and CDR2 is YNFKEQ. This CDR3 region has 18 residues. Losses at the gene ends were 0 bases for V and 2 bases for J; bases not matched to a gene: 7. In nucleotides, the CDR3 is TGTGCCAGCAGCCAAGATACTACTAGCGGGAGTGTCACAGATACGCAGTATTTT. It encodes CASSQDTTSGSVTDTQYF.

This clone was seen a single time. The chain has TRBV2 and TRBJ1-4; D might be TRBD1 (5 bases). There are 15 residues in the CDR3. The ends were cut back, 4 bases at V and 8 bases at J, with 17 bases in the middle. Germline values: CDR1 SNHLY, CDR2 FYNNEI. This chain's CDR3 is CASSVGGTSSEKLFF. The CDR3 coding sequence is TGTGCCAGCAGTGTTGGGGGAACTAGTTCGGAAAAACTGTTTTTT. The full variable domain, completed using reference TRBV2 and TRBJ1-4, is EPEVTQTPSHQVTQMGQEVILRCVPISNHLYFYWYRQILGQKVEFLVSFYNNEISEKSEIFDDQFSVERPDGSNFTLKIRSTKLEDSAMYFCASSVGGTSSEKLFFGSGTQLSVL.

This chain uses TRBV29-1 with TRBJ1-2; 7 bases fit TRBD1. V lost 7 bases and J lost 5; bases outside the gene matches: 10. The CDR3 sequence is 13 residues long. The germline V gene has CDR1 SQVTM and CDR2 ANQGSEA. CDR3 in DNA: TGCAGCGCTTACACAGGGGAACTATATGGCTACACCTTC. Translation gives CSAYTGELYGYTF. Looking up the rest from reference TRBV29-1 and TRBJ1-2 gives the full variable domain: SAVISQKPSRDICQRGTSLTIQCQVDSQVTMMFWYRQQPGQSLTLIATANQGSEATYESGFVIDKFPISRPNLTFSTLTVSNMSPEDSSIYLCSAYTGELYGYTFGSGTRLTVV.

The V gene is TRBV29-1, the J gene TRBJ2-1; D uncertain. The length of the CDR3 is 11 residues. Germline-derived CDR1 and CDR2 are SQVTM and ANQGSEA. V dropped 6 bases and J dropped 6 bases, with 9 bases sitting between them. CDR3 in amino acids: CSVRLLNEQFF. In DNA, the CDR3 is TGCAGCGTCCGACTTCTCAATGAGCAGTTCTTC.

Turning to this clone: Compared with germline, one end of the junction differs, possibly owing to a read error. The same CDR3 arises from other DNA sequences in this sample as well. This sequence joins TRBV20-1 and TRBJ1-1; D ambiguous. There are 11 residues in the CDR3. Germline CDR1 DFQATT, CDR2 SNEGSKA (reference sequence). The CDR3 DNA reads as TGCAGTGCCAGAGTGAACACTGAAGCTTTCTTT. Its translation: CSARVNTEAFF.

In nucleotides, the CDR3 is TGTGCCACCTCCGGGACTAGCGGGACGGAGACCCAGTACTTC. Translated: CATSGTSGTETQYF. The chain combines TRBV15 with TRBJ2-5; 13 nucleotides match TRBD2. Per germline, CDR1 LNHNV and CDR2 YYDKDF (reference sequence). The V segment lost 8 bases and the J segment 5 bases; nucleotides outside the gene matches: 5. This CDR3 spans 14 amino acids.

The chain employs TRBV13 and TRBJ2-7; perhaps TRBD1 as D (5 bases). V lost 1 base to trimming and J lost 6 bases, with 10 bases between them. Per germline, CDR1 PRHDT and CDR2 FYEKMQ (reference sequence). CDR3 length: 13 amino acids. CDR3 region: CASSLARASEQYF. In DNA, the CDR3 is TGTGCCAGCAGCTTAGCCAGGGCAAGCGAGCAGTACTTC.

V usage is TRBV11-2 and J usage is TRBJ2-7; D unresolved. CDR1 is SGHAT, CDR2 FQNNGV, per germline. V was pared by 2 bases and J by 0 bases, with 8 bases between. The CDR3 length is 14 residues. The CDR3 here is CASSLLGDSYEQYF. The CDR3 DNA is TGTGCCAGCAGCTTACTAGGCGACTCCTACGAGCAGTACTTC.

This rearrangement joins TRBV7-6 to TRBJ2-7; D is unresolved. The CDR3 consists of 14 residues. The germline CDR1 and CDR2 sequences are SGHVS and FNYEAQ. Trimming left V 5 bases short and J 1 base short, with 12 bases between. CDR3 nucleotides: TGTGCCAGCAGCCCTGATTTGGGGTCCTACGAGCAGTACTTC. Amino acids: CASSPDLGSYEQYF.

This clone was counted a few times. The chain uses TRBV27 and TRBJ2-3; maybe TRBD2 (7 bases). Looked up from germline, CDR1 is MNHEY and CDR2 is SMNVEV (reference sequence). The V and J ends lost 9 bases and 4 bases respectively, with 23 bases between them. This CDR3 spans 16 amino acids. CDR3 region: CASLPQAEGGADTQYF. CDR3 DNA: TGTGCCAGTCTACCGCAGGCGGAGGGGGGGGCAGATACGCAGTATTTT.

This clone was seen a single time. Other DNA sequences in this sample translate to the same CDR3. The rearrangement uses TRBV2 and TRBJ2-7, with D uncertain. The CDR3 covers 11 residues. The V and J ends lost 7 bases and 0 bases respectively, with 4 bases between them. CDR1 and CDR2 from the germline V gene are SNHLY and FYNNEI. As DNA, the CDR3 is TGTGCCAGCAAGGGCTCCTACGAGCAGTACTTC. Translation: CASKGSYEQYF. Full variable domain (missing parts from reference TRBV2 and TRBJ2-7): EPEVTQTPSHQVTQMGQEVILRCVPISNHLYFYWYRQILGQKVEFLVSFYNNEISEKSEIFDDQFSVERPDGSNFTLKIRSTKLEDSAMYFCASKGSYEQYFGPGTRLTVT.

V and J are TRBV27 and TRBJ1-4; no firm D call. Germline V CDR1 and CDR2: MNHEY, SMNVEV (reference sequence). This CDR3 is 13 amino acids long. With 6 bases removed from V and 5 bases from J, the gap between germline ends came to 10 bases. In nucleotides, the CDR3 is TGTGCCAGCAGCCTTTTCGTAAATGAAAAACTGTTTTTT. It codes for CASSLFVNEKLFF.

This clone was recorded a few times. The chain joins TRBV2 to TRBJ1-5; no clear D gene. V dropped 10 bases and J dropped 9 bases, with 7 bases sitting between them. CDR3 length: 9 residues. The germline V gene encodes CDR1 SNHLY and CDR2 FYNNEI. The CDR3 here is CATGRPQHF. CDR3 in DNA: TGTGCCACTGGGAGGCCCCAGCATTTT.

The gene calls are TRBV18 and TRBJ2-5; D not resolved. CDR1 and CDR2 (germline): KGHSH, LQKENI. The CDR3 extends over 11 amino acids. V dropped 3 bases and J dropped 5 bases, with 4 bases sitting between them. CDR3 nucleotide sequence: TGTGCCAGCTCACCTCTCGAGACCCAGTACTTC. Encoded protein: CASSPLETQYF. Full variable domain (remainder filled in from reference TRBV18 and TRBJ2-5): NAGVMQNPRHLVRRRGQEARLRCSPMKGHSHVYWYRQLPEEGLKFMVYLQKENIIDESGMPKERFSAEFPKEGPSILRIQQVVRGDSAAYFCASSPLETQYFGPGTRLLVL.

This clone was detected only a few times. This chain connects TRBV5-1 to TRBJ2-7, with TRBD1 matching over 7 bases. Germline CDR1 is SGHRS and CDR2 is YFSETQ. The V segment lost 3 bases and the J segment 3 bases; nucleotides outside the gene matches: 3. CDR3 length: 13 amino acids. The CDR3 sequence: CASSWGQRYEQYF. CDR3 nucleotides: TGCGCCAGCAGCTGGGGACAGCGCTACGAGCAGTACTTC.

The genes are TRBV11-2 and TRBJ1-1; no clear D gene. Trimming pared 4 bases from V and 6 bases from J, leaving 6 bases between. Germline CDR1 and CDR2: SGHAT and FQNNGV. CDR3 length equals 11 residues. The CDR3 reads CASSSLAEAFF. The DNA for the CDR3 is TGTGCCAGCAGCTCACTGGCTGAAGCTTTCTTT.

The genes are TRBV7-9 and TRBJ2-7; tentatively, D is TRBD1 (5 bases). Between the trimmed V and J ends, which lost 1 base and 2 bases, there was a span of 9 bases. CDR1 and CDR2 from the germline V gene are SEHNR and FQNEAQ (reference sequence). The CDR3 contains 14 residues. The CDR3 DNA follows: TGTGCCAGCAGCTTAGACCCAGGGACCTACGAGCAGTACTTC. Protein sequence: CASSLDPGTYEQYF.

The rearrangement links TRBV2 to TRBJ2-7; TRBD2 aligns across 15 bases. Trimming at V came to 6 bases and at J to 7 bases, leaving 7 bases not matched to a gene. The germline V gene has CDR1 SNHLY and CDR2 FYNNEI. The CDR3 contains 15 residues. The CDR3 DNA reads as TGTGCCAGCAGGGATGGGACTAGCGGGAGGCGGGAGCAGTACTTC. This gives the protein CASRDGTSGRREQYF.